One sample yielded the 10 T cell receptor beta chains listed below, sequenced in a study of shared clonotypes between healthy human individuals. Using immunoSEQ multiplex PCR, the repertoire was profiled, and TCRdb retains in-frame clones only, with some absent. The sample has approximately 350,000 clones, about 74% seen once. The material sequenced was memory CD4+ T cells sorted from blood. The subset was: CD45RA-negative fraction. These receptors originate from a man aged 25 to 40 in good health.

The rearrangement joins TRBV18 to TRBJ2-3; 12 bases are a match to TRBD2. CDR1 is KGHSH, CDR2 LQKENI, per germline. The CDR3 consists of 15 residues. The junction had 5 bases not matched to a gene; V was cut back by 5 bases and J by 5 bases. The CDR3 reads CASSEPGLAGDTQYF. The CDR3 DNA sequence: TGTGCCAGCTCAGAACCGGGACTAGCGGGAGATACGCAGTATTTT.

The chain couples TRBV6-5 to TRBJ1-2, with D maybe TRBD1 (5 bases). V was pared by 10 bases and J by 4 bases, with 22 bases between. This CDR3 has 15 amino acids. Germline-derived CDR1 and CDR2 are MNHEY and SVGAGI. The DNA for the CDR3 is TGTGCCACCAACCAGGTGGCAGGGTCTATCTATGGCTACACCTTC. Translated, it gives CATNQVAGSIYGYTF.

The CDR3 DNA is TGTGCCAGCAGCGACAAGGGGACCCAGTACTTC. This codes for CASSDKGTQYF. The genes are TRBV2 and TRBJ2-5; D is ambiguous. The germline V gene has CDR1 SNHLY and CDR2 FYNNEI. The V end was cut by 6 bases, the J end by 7 bases, with 9 bases between. The CDR3 runs 11 residues.

The CDR3 nucleotides read TGCAGCGTTGGAACTAGGGATGAGCAGTACTTC. Its translation is CSVGTRDEQYF. The chain links TRBV29-1 to TRBJ2-7, with D tentatively TRBD2 (5 bases). The CDR3 has 11 amino acids. The V gene lost 4 bases and the J gene lost 7 bases, with 11 bases spanning the gap. Germline V gives CDR1 SQVTM, CDR2 ANQGSEA.

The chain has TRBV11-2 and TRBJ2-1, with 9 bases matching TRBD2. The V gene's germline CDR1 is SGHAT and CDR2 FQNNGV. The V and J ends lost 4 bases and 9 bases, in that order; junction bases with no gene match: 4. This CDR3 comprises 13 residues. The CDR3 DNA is TGTGCCAGCAGCTCAGGGCGGGAGGGTGAGCAGTTCTTC. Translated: CASSSGREGEQFF.

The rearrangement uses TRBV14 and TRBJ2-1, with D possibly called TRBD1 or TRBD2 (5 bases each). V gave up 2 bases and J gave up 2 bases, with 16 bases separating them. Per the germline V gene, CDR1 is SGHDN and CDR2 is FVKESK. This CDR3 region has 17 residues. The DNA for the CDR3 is TGTGCCAGCAGCCAAAAGGGCTCGGGACGGACCTACAATGAGCAGTTCTTC. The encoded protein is CASSQKGSGRTYNEQFF.

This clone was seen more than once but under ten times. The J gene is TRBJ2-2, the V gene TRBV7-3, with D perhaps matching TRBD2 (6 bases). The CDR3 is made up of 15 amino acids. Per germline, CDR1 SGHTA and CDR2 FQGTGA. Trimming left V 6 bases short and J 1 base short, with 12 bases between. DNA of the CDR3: TGTGCCAGCAGTGAAACTAGCCTGAACACCGGGGAGCTGTTTTTT. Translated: CASSETSLNTGELFF. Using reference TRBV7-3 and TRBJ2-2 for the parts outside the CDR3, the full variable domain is GAGVSQTPSNKVTEKGKYVELRCDPISGHTALYWYRQSLGQGPEFLIYFQGTGAADDSGLPNDRFFAVRPEGSVSTLKIQRTERGDSAVYLCASSETSLNTGELFFGEGSRLTVL.

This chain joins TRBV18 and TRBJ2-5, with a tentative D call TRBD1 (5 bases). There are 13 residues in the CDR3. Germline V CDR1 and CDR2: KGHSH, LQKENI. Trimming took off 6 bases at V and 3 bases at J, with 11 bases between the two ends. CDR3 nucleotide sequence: TGTGCCAGCTCCTGGACACGGGAAGAGACCCAGTACTTC. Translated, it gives CASSWTREETQYF.

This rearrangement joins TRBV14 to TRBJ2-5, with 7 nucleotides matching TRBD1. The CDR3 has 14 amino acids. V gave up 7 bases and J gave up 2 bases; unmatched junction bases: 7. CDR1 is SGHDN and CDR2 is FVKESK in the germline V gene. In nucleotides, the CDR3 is TGTGCCAGCAACTACAGGGGCGGACAAGAGACCCAGTACTTC. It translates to CASNYRGGQETQYF.

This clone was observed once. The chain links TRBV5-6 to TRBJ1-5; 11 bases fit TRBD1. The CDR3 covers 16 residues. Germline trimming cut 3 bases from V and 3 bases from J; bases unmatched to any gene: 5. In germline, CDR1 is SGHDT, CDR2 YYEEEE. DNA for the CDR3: TGTGCCAGCAGCTCGCGGGACAGGGGGTTCAATCAGCCCCAGCATTTT. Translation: CASSSRDRGFNQPQHF.